This T cell receptor beta chain was identified during a study of T cells in Graves' hyperthyroidism and ophthalmopathy. RNA transcripts served as the template for amplifying TCR beta CDR3 regions. HTBI primers were used for first-round RT-PCR of the TCR CDR3. MiXCR was run by TCRdb on the multiplex PCR reads, yielding one entry per CDR3 protein. The repertoire includes under 350,000 distinct CDR3 sequences, around 20% of them detected once, and roughly 52% sits in the top ten. This clonotype showed up many times. The TCR comes from a woman between 50 and 59 years old with Graves' hyperthyroidism. The sample was blood.

The CDR3 sequence is CASSLTGRGGETQYF. The CDR3 bases are TGTGCCAGCAGCTTAACGGGGAGGGGAGGAGAGACCCAGTACTTC. The rearrangement joins TRBV7-3 to TRBJ2-5; 7 positions agree with TRBD2. Trimming removed 0 bases from V and 4 bases from J; junction bases left unmatched: 5. CDR1 and CDR2 (germline): SGHTA, FQGTGA. This CDR3 spans 15 amino acids.